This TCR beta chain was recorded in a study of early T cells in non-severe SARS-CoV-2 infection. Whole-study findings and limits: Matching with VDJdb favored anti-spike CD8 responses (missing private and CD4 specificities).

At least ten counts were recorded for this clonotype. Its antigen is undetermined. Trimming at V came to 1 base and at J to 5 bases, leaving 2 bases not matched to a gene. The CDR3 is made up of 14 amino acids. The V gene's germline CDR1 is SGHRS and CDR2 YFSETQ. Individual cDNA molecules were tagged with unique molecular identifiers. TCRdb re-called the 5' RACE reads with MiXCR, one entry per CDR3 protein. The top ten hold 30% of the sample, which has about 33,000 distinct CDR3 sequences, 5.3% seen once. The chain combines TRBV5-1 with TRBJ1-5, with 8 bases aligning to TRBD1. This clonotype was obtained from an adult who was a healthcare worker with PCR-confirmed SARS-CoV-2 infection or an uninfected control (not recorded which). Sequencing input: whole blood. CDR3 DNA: TGCGCCAGCAGCTTGAACAGGGGGGATCAGCCCCAGCATTTT. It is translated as CASSLNRGDQPQHF.